This T cell receptor (beta chain) was identified during a study of cytomegalovirus exposure and HLA in healthy donors. The study's findings and limits: There was a cluster of highly shared sequence variants that was likely a sequencing artifact.

At sampling all donors were nominally healthy, likely with unrecorded immune exposures. CDR3 size: 14 residues. The trim removed 5 bases at V and 7 bases at J, leaving 9 bases unmatched. The germline V gene encodes CDR1 KGHSH and CDR2 LQKENI. The PCR had 60 Vbeta and 13 Jbeta primers. Method: immunoSEQ multiplex PCR; TCRdb's copy keeps in-frame clones and lacks some. The sample lists 150,000 to 200,000 clones; around 78% were seen once. This clone was detected only once. Its antigen is unknown. The TCR sequence derives from a man aged 25 to 45 in good health and CMV-seronegative. V gene TRBV18 combines with J gene TRBJ1-1, with 8 bases aligning to TRBD1. Sequenced: PBMCs. The CDR3 nucleotides are TGTGCCAGCTCAACATCCAGGGGGCGGGTTGAAGCTTTCTTT. Translated, it gives CASSTSRGRVEAFF.